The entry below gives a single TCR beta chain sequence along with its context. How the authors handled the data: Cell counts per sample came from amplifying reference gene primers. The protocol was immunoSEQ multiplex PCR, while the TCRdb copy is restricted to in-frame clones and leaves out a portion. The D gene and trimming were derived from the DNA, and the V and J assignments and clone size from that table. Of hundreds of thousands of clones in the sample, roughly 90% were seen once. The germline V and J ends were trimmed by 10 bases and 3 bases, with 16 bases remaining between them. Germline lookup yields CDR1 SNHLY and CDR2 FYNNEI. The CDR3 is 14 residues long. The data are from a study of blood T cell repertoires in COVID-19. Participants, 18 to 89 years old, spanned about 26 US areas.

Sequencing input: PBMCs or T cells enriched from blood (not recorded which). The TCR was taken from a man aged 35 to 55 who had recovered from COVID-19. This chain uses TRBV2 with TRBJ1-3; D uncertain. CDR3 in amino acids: CATELWGGGNTIYF. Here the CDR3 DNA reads TGTGCCACCGAGTTATGGGGAGGTGGAAACACCATATATTTT.